This TCR beta chain originates from a study of neoadjuvant nivolumab and ipilimumab in lung cancer. For the study at large: Patients got nivolumab 3 mg/kg on days 1, 15 and 29; combination added ipilimumab 1 mg/kg day 1.

Germline values: CDR1 SGHTA, CDR2 FQGNSA. The germline V and J ends were trimmed by 2 bases and 4 bases, with 7 bases remaining between them. The CDR3 covers 13 residues. This clone was counted only a few times. The antigen is unknown. TCRdb keeps only in-frame clones here, not all; method: immunoSEQ multiplex PCR. The sample shows about 4,300 clones, roughly 81% of them seen only once. Study outcomes and limitations: From pretherapy to surgery, tumor richness and clonality rose with dual therapy. Resected tumors had greater TCR richness and clonality than uninvolved lung. A small number of samples were TCR sequenced.

V and J are TRBV7-2 and TRBJ2-3; D gene unclear. The receptor was derived from an adult with non-small cell lung cancer. Some clones in this sample may be carry-over from other donors' samples. Sample: normal lung tissue adjacent to the tumor, taken after neoadjuvant nivolumab, alone or with ipilimumab, at or shortly before surgery. The CDR3 loop is CASSLFLADTQYF. CDR3 in DNA: TGTGCCAGCAGCTTATTTTTGGCAGATACGCAGTATTTT.